Ten or more counts support the clone carrying this T cell receptor (beta chain). The target antigen is unknown. The data belong to a study of T cells in Graves' hyperthyroidism and ophthalmopathy. Study background: Peripheral blood samples were taken at initial diagnosis, prior to any treatment. General study findings and limits: Model output signaled ophthalmopathy a median 6.5 months ahead of onset.

The TCR beta CDR3 regions underwent amplification using RNA transcripts as the source. First-round RT-PCR with HTBI primers amplified the TCR CDR3 region. Using its own MiXCR run on the multiplex PCR reads, TCRdb lists one record per CDR3 protein. The sample has under 400,000 distinct CDR3 sequences, 15% to 20% seen once. This CDR3 spans 15 amino acids. J lost 4 bases, V lost 7 bases, and 11 bases had no gene match. Germline lookup yields CDR1 MDHEN and CDR2 SYDVKM. Out of over 7.5 ml of fresh peripheral blood came the PBMCs. This chain uses TRBV28 with TRBJ2-3, with 7 positions matching TRBD2. The specimen sequenced was blood. The clonotype was recovered from a woman aged 45-59 years with Graves' hyperthyroidism. Here the CDR3 reads CASNLGGSGADTQYF. CDR3 nucleotides: TGTGCCAGCAACTTGGGAGGGAGTGGCGCAGATACGCAGTATTTT.